What follows are 4 T cell receptor beta chains derived from one specimen sequenced in a study of radiotherapy plus CTLA-4 blockade in lung cancer. Libraries were prepared by immunoSEQ multiplex PCR; TCRdb keeps only in-frame clonotypes and omits some of them. The table shows 85,000 to 100,000 clones, with approximately 75% occurring only once. The sample was peripheral blood, taken from a patient treated with radiotherapy plus ipilimumab. The receptors come from a human donor with non-small cell lung cancer that progressed on radiotherapy plus ipilimumab.

The chain links TRBV7-6 to TRBJ1-1, with 8 positions matching TRBD1. Trimming took 5 bases from V and 5 from J; bases not matched to a gene: 10. The germline CDR1 and CDR2 sequences are SGHVS and FNYEAQ. The CDR3 totals 15 residues. This CDR3 reads CASSLSQGARTEAFF. Written as DNA, the CDR3 is TGTGCCAGCAGCCTCAGTCAGGGGGCGCGGACTGAAGCTTTCTTT.

The genes are TRBV4-2 and TRBJ2-1; 11 bases are shared with TRBD2. Germline CDR1 reads LGHNA; CDR2 reads YNFKEQ. V shed 6 bases and J 5 bases; nucleotides not matched to a gene: 3. CDR3 length: 14 residues. The CDR3 loop is CASRLAGGHNEQFF. CDR3 bases: TGTGCCAGCAGGCTAGCGGGGGGACACAATGAGCAGTTCTTC.

The chain couples TRBV7-3 to TRBJ2-5; no reliable D call. V dropped 1 base and J dropped 5 bases, with 8 bases sitting between them. The CDR3 runs 13 residues. Germline V gene sequence: CDR1 SGHTA, CDR2 FQGTGA. The CDR3 region has the DNA TGTGCCAGCAGCTTAAAGTTCGGGGAGACCCAGTACTTC. Translation gives CASSLKFGETQYF.

The chain carries TRBV4-3 and TRBJ2-1; D gene uncertain. Germline loops: CDR1 LGHNA, CDR2 YSLEER. Trimming took off 0 bases at V and 9 bases at J, with 6 bases between the two ends. This CDR3 is built from 12 residues. CDR3 coding DNA: TGCGCCAGCAGCCAAGACGGTGTTGAGCAGTTCTTC. This sequence encodes CASSQDGVEQFF.